The present T cell receptor beta chain was sequenced within a study of T cell responses to AZD1222 COVID-19 vaccine. Whole-study results and caveats: Increases in Spike-specific TCR breadth and depth were seen after two AZD1222 doses.

CDR1 and CDR2 from the germline V gene are LNHDA and SQIVND (reference sequence). The CDR3 sequence is 14 residues long. Trimming cost V 7 bases and J 7 bases, with 17 bases left between them. This clone has ten or more counts. No antigen is known for it. The data were produced by immunoSEQ multiplex PCR, yet TCRdb's version contains in-frame clones alone and is incomplete. The table lists about 190,000 clones, 85% to 90% of them singletons. Sequencing used peripheral blood, obtained on day 0 of AZD1222 vaccination. The rearrangement joins TRBV19 to TRBJ2-1; tentative D call: TRBD1 (6 bases). This sequence was found in an adult in good health. The CDR3 DNA reads TGTGCCAGTATCTCGACAGGAAGGAAAAATGAGCAGTTCTTC. This encodes CASISTGRKNEQFF. The whole variable domain, remainder taken from reference TRBV19 and TRBJ2-1, is DGGITQSPKYLFRKEGQNVTLSCEQNLNHDAMYWYRQDPGQGLRLIYYSQIVNDFQKGDIAEGYSVSREKKESFPLTVTSAQKNPTAFYLCASISTGRKNEQFFGPGTRLTVL.